Described below is a single T cell receptor beta chain sequence and its context. These data belong to a study of blood T cell repertoires in COVID-19. Only in-frame clones appear in the TCRdb table, and some are missing; sequencing was by immunoSEQ multiplex PCR. The table records roughly 350,000 clones, more than 90% of them present only once. Germline V gene sequence: CDR1 LGHNT, CDR2 FRNRAP. The CDR3 length is 16 residues. V was pared by 1 base and J by 4 bases, with 6 bases of the junction left unmatched. The V and J genes are TRBV12-5 and TRBJ2-2; TRBD1 aligns across 7 bases. Material for sequencing was PBMCs or T cells enriched from blood (not recorded which). This clonotype was sampled from a woman in her thirties who had recovered from COVID-19. CDR3 protein: CASGLGQGDGTGELFF. The CDR3 region has the DNA TGTGCTAGTGGTTTGGGTCAGGGGGACGGCACCGGGGAGCTGTTTTTT.